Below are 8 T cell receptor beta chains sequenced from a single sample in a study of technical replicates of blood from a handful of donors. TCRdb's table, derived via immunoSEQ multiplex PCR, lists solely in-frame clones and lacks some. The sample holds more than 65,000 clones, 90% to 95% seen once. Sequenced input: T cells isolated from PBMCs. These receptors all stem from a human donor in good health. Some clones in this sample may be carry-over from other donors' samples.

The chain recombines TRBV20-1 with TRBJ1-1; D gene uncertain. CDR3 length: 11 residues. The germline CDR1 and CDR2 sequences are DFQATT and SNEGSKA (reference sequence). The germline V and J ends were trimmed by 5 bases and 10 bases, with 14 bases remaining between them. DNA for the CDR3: TGCAGTGCTCTCGGTCCTCGGTCAGCTTTCTTT. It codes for CSALGPRSAFF.

The CDR3 sequence is CASSSLDGQSSGNTIYF. The CDR3 coding sequence is TGTGCCAGCAGTTCGCTGGATGGACAGAGCTCTGGAAACACCATATATTTT. The V call is TRBV27, the J call TRBJ1-3; maybe TRBD1 (6 bases). The CDR3 runs to 17 residues. V was pared by 4 bases and J by 0 bases, with 16 bases between. The germline V gene encodes CDR1 MNHEY and CDR2 SMNVEV (reference sequence).

The CDR3 nucleotides are TGCGCCAGCAGCCTCCAAGAGACCCAGTACTTC. Translation: CASSLQETQYF. This rearrangement joins TRBV5-1 to TRBJ2-5; D is undetermined. The CDR3 consists of 11 residues. Germline CDR1 reads SGHRS; CDR2 reads YFSETQ. Between the trimmed V and J ends, which lost 4 bases and 1 base, there was a span of 2 bases. The variable domain in full, with the rest retrieved from reference TRBV5-1 and TRBJ2-5, is KAGVTQTPRYLIKTRGQQVTLSCSPISGHRSVSWYQQTPGQGLQFLFEYFSETQRNKGNFPGRFSGRQFSNSRSEMNVSTLELGDSALYLCASSLQETQYFGPGTRLLVL.

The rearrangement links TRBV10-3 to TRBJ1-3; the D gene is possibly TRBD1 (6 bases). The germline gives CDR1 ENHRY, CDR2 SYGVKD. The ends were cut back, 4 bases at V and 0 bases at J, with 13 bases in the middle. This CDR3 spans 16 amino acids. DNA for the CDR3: TGTGCCATCAGTGTTCAGGGGACGAGCTCTGGAAACACCATATATTTT. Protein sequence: CAISVQGTSSGNTIYF.

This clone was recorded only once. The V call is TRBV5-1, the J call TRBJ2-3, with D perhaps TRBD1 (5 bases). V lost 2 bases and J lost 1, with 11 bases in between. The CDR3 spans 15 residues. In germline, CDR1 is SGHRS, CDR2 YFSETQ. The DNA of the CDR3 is TGCGCCAGCAGCTTACAGGTCCCGGGCACAGATACGCAGTATTTT. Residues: CASSLQVPGTDTQYF.

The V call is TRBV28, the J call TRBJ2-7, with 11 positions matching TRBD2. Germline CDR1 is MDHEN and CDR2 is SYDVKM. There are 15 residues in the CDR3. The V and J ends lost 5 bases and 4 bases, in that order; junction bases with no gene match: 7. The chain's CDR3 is CASSNEVAGGYEQYF. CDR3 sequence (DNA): TGTGCCAGCAGTAACGAAGTAGCGGGAGGGTACGAGCAGTACTTC.

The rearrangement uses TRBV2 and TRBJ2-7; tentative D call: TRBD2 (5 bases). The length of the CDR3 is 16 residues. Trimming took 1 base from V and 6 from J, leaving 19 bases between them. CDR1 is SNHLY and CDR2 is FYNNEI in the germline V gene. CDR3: CASSEDKRPLSLEQYF. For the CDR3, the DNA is TGTGCCAGCAGTGAAGATAAGCGGCCGTTGAGTCTCGAGCAGTACTTC.

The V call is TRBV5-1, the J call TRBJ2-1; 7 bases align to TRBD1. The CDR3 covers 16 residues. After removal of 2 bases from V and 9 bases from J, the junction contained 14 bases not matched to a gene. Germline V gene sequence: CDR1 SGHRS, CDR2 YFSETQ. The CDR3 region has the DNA TGCGCCAGCAGCTTCGGGGTAAGACAGGGAATTGTTGAGCAGTTCTTC. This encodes CASSFGVRQGIVEQFF.